These T cell receptor beta chains were read from a single sample in a study of human T cells and chemical hapten exposure. TCRdb called the RACE reads again in MiXCR, with one record for every CDR3 protein. Altogether some 88,000 distinct CDR3 sequences are present, approximately 10% being singletons, with the ten largest covering roughly 2.3%. Source: whole blood, taken in connection with sensitization to the hapten diphenylcyclopropenone (DPC). The source of these receptors is a man aged 40-50 years with alopecia areata. Some clones in this sample may be carry-over from other donors' samples. CDR3s include the opening cysteine and the closing phenylalanine or tryptophan. The order of the fields is V gene, D gene, clone size, J gene, CDR3 protein, CDR3 DNA. A D gene is named only where the DNA matches it firmly. The size of a clone is reported for some rows only, either as once, few or many, or as a class for expanded clones.

TRBV7-9	NA	many	TRBJ1-2	CASSLGGASGYTF	TGTGCCAGCAGCTTAGGCGGGGCCAGTGGCTACACCTTC
TRBV6-1	TRBD2	few	TRBJ2-1	CASRQILASVYNEQFF	TGTGCCAGCAGGCAAATACTAGCGAGCGTCTACAATGAGCAGTTCTTC
TRBV6-5	NA	few	TRBJ1-3	CASSAQGHSGDTIYF	TGTGCCAGCAGCGCGCAGGGACATAGCGGAGACACCATATATTTT
TRBV4-2	NA	NA	TRBJ2-7	CASSQDTPRDQQYF	TGTGCCAGCAGCCAAGATACGCCCCGAGACCAGCAGTACTTC
TRBV24-1	TRBD2	few	TRBJ2-5	CATSDTIRTSGRASETQYF	TGTGCCACCAGTGATACCATCCGGACTAGCGGGAGGGCCTCAGAGACCCAGTACTTC
TRBV5-1	NA	few	TRBJ2-3	CASSLAPVDTQYF	TGCGCCAGCAGCTTGGCCCCCGTGGATACGCAGTATTTT
TRBV20-1	NA	many	TRBJ1-1	CSAKIPRIPNTEAFF	TGCAGTGCTAAGATTCCCCGGATCCCGAACACTGAAGCTTTCTTT
TRBV2	TRBD2	few	TRBJ2-3	CASLSGLSTDTQYF	TGTGCCAGTCTTAGCGGGCTTAGCACAGATACGCAGTATTTT
TRBV3-1	TRBD1	NA	TRBJ2-5	CASSSGTGGVETQYF	TGTGCCAGCAGCTCCGGGACAGGGGGTGTAGAGACCCAGTACTTC
TRBV5-6	NA	few	TRBJ2-4	CASSLFGLAKNIQYF	TGTGCCAGCAGCTTGTTTGGTCTAGCCAAAAACATTCAGTACTTC
TRBV5-4	NA	few	TRBJ2-3	CASSLGSRGDTQYF	TGTGCCAGCAGCTTGGGGTCTAGGGGGGATACGCAGTATTTT
TRBV19	NA	few	TRBJ1-1	CASSISQGHKNTEAFF	TGTGCCAGTAGTATTAGCCAGGGACACAAGAACACTGAAGCTTTCTTT
TRBV10-3	NA	NA	TRBJ2-5	CAISGASEETQYF	TGTGCCATCAGTGGGGCTAGCGAAGAGACCCAGTACTTC
TRBV2	TRBD1	few	TRBJ1-1	CASRGDRGQAFF	TGTGCCAGCAGGGGTGACAGGGGGCAAGCTTTCTTT
TRBV7-9	TRBD2	many	TRBJ2-1	CASSFQAGAYNEQFF	TGTGCCAGCAGCTTCCAAGCGGGAGCCTACAATGAGCAGTTCTTC